These T cell receptor beta chains were read from a single sample in a study of control samples from healthy donors and cancer patients. The method was immunoSEQ multiplex PCR; TCRdb's version includes in-frame clones alone and lacks a portion of them. The top ten hold around 8.5% of the sample, which has around 150,000 clones, around 95% seen once. Sequencing was carried out using blood. The receptor source for this set is a woman aged 40-49 years in good health. CDR3s include the opening cysteine and the closing phenylalanine or tryptophan.

j_call,v_call,cdr3_aa
TRBJ2-1,TRBV11-2,CASSLDMGDEQFF
TRBJ1-1,TRBV5-4,CASSLLGANTEAFF
TRBJ2-1,TRBV7-3,CASSTTAHDYNEQFF
TRBJ1-3,TRBV4-3,CASSPRNLPSGNTIYF
TRBJ1-2,TRBV7-9,CASSSWDSHFYGYTF
TRBJ2-1,TRBV4-3,CASSQIRDFYNEQFF
TRBJ2-7,TRBV7-6,CASSLGAEQYF
TRBJ2-2,TRBV5-1,CASSLEQANTGELFF
TRBJ1-2,TRBV29-1,CSVAVNYGYTF
TRBJ2-5,TRBV27,CASSYPRSGLGPRDLYF
TRBJ1-4,TRBV7-8,CASSSNRVPNEKLFF
TRBJ1-3,TRBV9,CASSVQHSGNTIYF
TRBJ2-2,TRBV5-1,CASSETGSNTGELFF
TRBJ2-2,TRBV10-3,CAISERDSTGELFF
TRBJ2-5,TRBV6-5,CASSLGGTQYF
TRBJ1-1,TRBV18,CASSPNTGTGGWNTEAFF
TRBJ2-1,TRBV6-2/TRBV6-3,CASSKNGEGPYNEQFF
TRBJ2-6,TRBV5-5,CASSLVPVSSGANVLTF
TRBJ1-2,TRBV20-1,CSAKGLYGYTF
TRBJ1-4,TRBV18,CASSRQGAEKLFF
TRBJ2-1,TRBV7-2,CASSLDTRSYNEQFF
TRBJ1-2,TRBV6-5,CASNPPINRGEGYTF
TRBJ2-5,TRBV29-1,CSVSSGGSQETQYF
TRBJ1-1,TRBV6-6,CASSLAANTEAFF
TRBJ1-5,TRBV3-1/TRBV3-2,CASSQDTQGGQPQHF
TRBJ2-3,TRBV11-3,CASSLRLAGGSDTQYF
TRBJ2-1,TRBV7-9,CASSLSDRGNEQFF
TRBJ2-5,TRBV30,CAWSGVAGETQYF
TRBJ1-3,TRBV9,CASSALIGTGNTIYF
TRBJ2-2,TRBV10-1,CASSDPLRANTGELFF
TRBJ2-3,TRBV7-8,CASSALGAYLSTDTQYF
TRBJ2-7,TRBV9,CASSGATYEQYF
TRBJ1-3,TRBV10-3,CAIIKDRVGNTIYF
TRBJ2-2,TRBV7-3,CASSLEVGNSGELFF
TRBJ1-4,TRBV30,CAWSMMSTNEKLFF
TRBJ1-1,TRBV9,CASSPRAVNTEAFF
TRBJ2-3,TRBV7-2,CASSFTSGDTQYF
TRBJ1-1,TRBV6-5,CASRLIGRNTEAFF
TRBJ1-1,TRBV5-4,CASSRDRVTEAFF
TRBJ2-3,TRBV6-1,CASSEAEGMGPLNTQYF
TRBJ1-6,TRBV11-2,CASSQLQPANSPLHF
TRBJ1-5,TRBV6-6,CASTHGYQNSNQPQHF
TRBJ1-1,TRBV4-3,CASSQSDRGTEAFF
TRBJ2-7,TRBV10-2,CASSEHGRFPYEQYF
TRBJ2-1,TRBV10-2,CASGDPRNEQFF
TRBJ1-1,TRBV18,CASSPDSSNTEAFF
TRBJ1-6,TRBV25-1,CASSDHWGDSPLHF
TRBJ1-6,TRBV14,CASSQEAGISPLHF
TRBJ1-1,TRBV7-2,CASSLGGGVTEAFF
TRBJ1-1,TRBV7-6,CASSLAGGGHTEAFF
TRBJ1-2,TRBV9,CASSTPNYGYTF
TRBJ1-6,TRBV27,CASRVGRENSPLHF
TRBJ2-3,TRBV7-2,CASSAIWTRGTDTQYF
TRBJ2-3,TRBV9,CASSTGTGRPDTQYF
TRBJ1-5,TRBV19,CASSMDRNQPQHF
TRBJ1-2,TRBV29-1,CSVERDRASGYTF
TRBJ2-5,TRBV6-4,CASSASGSYQETQYF
TRBJ2-5,TRBV29-1,CSVDGSPSYQETQYF